The 27 T cell receptor beta chains given below trace back to one sample, sequenced in a study of CD8 T cells in Susac syndrome. RNA in amounts of about 0.45 to 1 ug was reverse transcribed with random hexamers. MiXCR, applied by TCRdb to the immunoSEQ multiplex PCR reads, yields one record per CDR3 protein. This table holds 180,000 or so distinct CDR3 sequences, over 90% found once. Sequenced: CD4+ T cells from PBMCs. The receptors were sampled from a human donor with multiple sclerosis.

This sequence joins TRBV29-1 and TRBJ2-1; 8 nucleotides agree with TRBD2. J gave up 6 bases and V 4 bases, and 11 bases lay outside the gene matches. Germline values: CDR1 SQVTM, CDR2 ANQGSEA. This CDR3 contains 15 residues. CDR3 in amino acids: CSVGTDGRGFNEQFF. CDR3 DNA: TGCAGCGTTGGGACAGACGGGAGGGGTTTCAATGAGCAGTTCTTC.

This chain's CDR3 is CALGTSGRSGGGETQYF. DNA for the CDR3: TGTGCCTTAGGGACTAGCGGGAGATCAGGGGGCGGAGAGACCCAGTACTTC. This chain uses TRBV30 with TRBJ2-5; 14 bases align to TRBD2. The CDR3 is made up of 17 amino acids. Germline assignment: CDR1 GTSNPN and CDR2 SVGIG (reference sequence). Trimming removed 7 bases from V and 4 bases from J; junction bases left unmatched: 14.

V is TRBV20-1 and J is TRBJ2-7; the match to TRBD2 covers 8 bases. The CDR3 length is 11 residues. Trimming took 3 bases from V and 10 from J; bases not matched to a gene: 5. Germline-derived CDR1 and CDR2 are DFQATT and SNEGSKA (reference sequence). DNA of the CDR3: TGCAGTGCTAGTACGGCGGGAGGACAGTACTTC. It encodes CSASTAGGQYF.

This chain links TRBV20-1 with TRBJ1-4; D is unresolved. Germline CDR1 is DFQATT and CDR2 is SNEGSKA (reference sequence). The V and J ends lost 6 bases and 8 bases respectively, with 7 bases between them. The CDR3 totals 10 residues. CDR3 DNA sequence: TGCAGTGCCCGACTCGAAAAACTGTTTTTT. Translating gives CSARLEKLFF.

The chain joins TRBV19 to TRBJ1-5; D call uncertain. The CDR3 is 14 amino acids. V lost 5 bases and J lost 0, with 8 bases in between. Germline lookup yields CDR1 LNHDA and CDR2 SQIVND (reference sequence). CDR3 coding DNA: TGTGCCAGTAGTGGGTCAGTTAGCAATCAGCCCCAGCATTTT. Translated, it gives CASSGSVSNQPQHF.

This chain links TRBV30 with TRBJ1-5, with D tentatively TRBD1 (5 bases). Per the germline V gene, CDR1 is GTSNPN and CDR2 is SVGIG (reference sequence). V was trimmed by 0 bases and J by 9 bases, leaving 15 bases between them. This CDR3 has 14 amino acids. The CDR3 DNA is TGTGCCTGGAGTGTCGCCCTTCGAGGGACGCCCCAGCATTTT. Translation gives CAWSVALRGTPQHF. The full variable domain, rest sourced from reference TRBV30 and TRBJ1-5, is SQTIHQWPATLVQPVGSPLSLECTVEGTSNPNLYWYRQAAGRGLQLLFYSVGIGQISSEVPQNLSASRPQDRQFILSSKKLLLSDSGFYLCAWSVALRGTPQHFGDGTRLSIL.

The chain is built from TRBV2 and TRBJ2-7; TRBD2 aligns across 9 bases. J was trimmed by 2 bases and V by 6 bases; bases with no gene match: 5. Germline values: CDR1 SNHLY, CDR2 FYNNEI. The CDR3 has 14 residues. The CDR3 DNA sequence: TGTGCCAGCAGGGGCGGGAGGGCCGCCTACGAGCAGTACTTC. As protein: CASRGGRAAYEQYF.

The chain employs TRBV5-4 and TRBJ1-2; D gene uncertain. There are 12 residues in the CDR3. Trimming pared 1 base from V and 10 bases from J, leaving 11 bases between. Germline CDR1 reads SGHNT; CDR2 reads YYREEE (reference sequence). The CDR3 bases are TGTGCCAGCAGCTTGCCCCCGGGATTCTACACCTTC. Translating gives CASSLPPGFYTF.

The chain links TRBV6-5 to TRBJ2-7; the D is unclear. This CDR3 region has 12 residues. The germline V gene encodes CDR1 MNHEY and CDR2 SVGAGI. The germline V and J ends were trimmed by 2 bases and 6 bases, with 8 bases remaining between them. The CDR3 bases are TGTGCCAGCAGTTACGGGCTCGGCGAGCAGTACTTC. Protein product: CASSYGLGEQYF.

This clonotype has only one observation. At one end the junction does not follow the germline gene, possibly because of a read error. This chain joins TRBV29-1 and TRBJ2-5; possibly TRBD1 for D (6 bases). Germline CDR1 reads SQVTM; CDR2 reads ANQGSEA. The CDR3 is made up of 14 amino acids. The CDR3 coding sequence is TGCAGCGTTGAATTTGGGACAACCCGAGAGGCCCAGTACTTC. Its translation: CSVEFGTTREAQYF.

The chain uses TRBV20-1 and TRBJ2-5; weak D call: TRBD2 (6 bases). CDR3 length: 14 amino acids. V lost 6 bases, J lost 4 bases, and 18 bases lay in between. In germline, CDR1 is DFQATT, CDR2 SNEGSKA (reference sequence). The CDR3 loop reads CSANPTSPRETQYF. For the CDR3, the DNA is TGCAGTGCCAACCCAACTAGCCCGAGAGAGACCCAGTACTTC.

The chain is built from TRBV12-3 or TRBV12-4 and TRBJ2-2, with D tentatively TRBD1 or TRBD2 (5 bases each). Between the trimmed V and J ends, which lost 6 bases and 0 bases, there was a span of 5 bases. The length of the CDR3 is 13 residues. The chain's CDR3 is CASRGANTGELFF. CDR3 nucleotides: TGTGCCAGCAGGGGGGCGAACACCGGGGAGCTGTTTTTT.

This chain joins TRBV5-6 and TRBJ2-5; D is ambiguous. The germline V gene has CDR1 SGHDT and CDR2 YYEEEE. The V gene lost 2 bases and the J gene lost 5 bases, with 13 bases spanning the gap. This CDR3 has 14 residues. CDR3 bases: TGTGCCAGCAGCTTCTACGCCCGGAACGAGACCCAGTACTTC. This sequence encodes CASSFYARNETQYF.

V gene TRBV5-6 combines with J gene TRBJ2-1; D gene ambiguous. This CDR3 is 11 amino acids long. Germline V gives CDR1 SGHDT, CDR2 YYEEEE. V was pared by 5 bases and J by 10 bases, with 10 bases between. The CDR3 sequence: CASRFEREQFF. The CDR3 DNA reads TGTGCCAGCAGGTTCGAGAGAGAGCAGTTCTTC.

The chain recombines TRBV20-1 with TRBJ1-2, with D perhaps TRBD1 (5 bases). This CDR3 is 13 amino acids long. The ends were cut back, 1 base at V and 4 bases at J, with 10 bases in the middle. CDR1 is DFQATT and CDR2 is SNEGSKA in the germline V gene (reference sequence). CDR3 coding DNA: TGCAGTGCTAGAGGCACCCAGGGCTATGGCTACACCTTC. Its protein product is CSARGTQGYGYTF.

The chain is built from TRBV20-1 and TRBJ2-3; unclear D gene. This CDR3 has 11 amino acids. Deletions cut 5 bases from V and 5 bases from J, with 8 bases between. The V gene's germline CDR1 is DFQATT and CDR2 SNEGSKA (reference sequence). Written as DNA, the CDR3 is TGCAGTGCTCCCCTAGGAGATACGCAGTATTTT. Amino acid sequence: CSAPLGDTQYF.

This clonotype was counted a single time. The chain employs TRBV4-1 and TRBJ2-1; tentatively, D is TRBD2 (5 bases). The germline V gene encodes CDR1 MGHRA and CDR2 YSYEKL. V gave up 5 bases and J gave up 4 bases, with 18 bases separating them. The CDR3 spans 16 residues. The CDR3 DNA reads as TGCGCCAGCAGCTCTTCTCTAGCCGGTATATACAATGAGCAGTTCTTC. Protein sequence: CASSSSLAGIYNEQFF.

The gene calls are TRBV7-9 and TRBJ2-3, with D unresolved. The CDR3 is made up of 14 amino acids. CDR1 and CDR2 from the germline V gene are SEHNR and FQNEAQ (reference sequence). Trimming took off 7 bases at V and 0 bases at J, with 11 bases between the two ends. CDR3 amino acids: CASTLKTSTDTQYF. The CDR3 bases are TGTGCCAGCACCTTGAAAACTAGCACAGATACGCAGTATTTT.

The chain links TRBV19 to TRBJ1-5; D gene ambiguous. The CDR3 covers 15 residues. Trimming pared 4 bases from V and 4 bases from J, leaving 14 bases between. Germline V gene lookup returns CDR1 LNHDA and CDR2 SQIVND (reference sequence). CDR3 sequence reads: CASSRVLGSNQPQHF. Here the CDR3 DNA reads TGTGCCAGTAGTAGGGTCTTGGGATCGAATCAGCCCCAGCATTTT.

The V and J genes are TRBV7-9 and TRBJ1-6; D gene uncertain. Trimming stripped 4 bases from V and 9 bases from J, with 13 bases between. The germline gives CDR1 SEHNR, CDR2 FQNEAQ (reference sequence). CDR3 length: 14 amino acids. The CDR3 bases are TGTGCCAGCAGCTCTACGGTGGTAGGTTCACCCCTCCACTTT. This sequence encodes CASSSTVVGSPLHF.

This chain's CDR3 is CASSHKSQGRSSYEQYF. The CDR3 DNA reads as TGCGCCAGCAGCCATAAAAGTCAGGGAAGAAGCTCCTACGAGCAGTACTTC. The chain employs TRBV4-1 and TRBJ2-7; D possibly corresponds to TRBD1 (5 bases). CDR1 is MGHRA and CDR2 is YSYEKL in the germline V gene. The CDR3 extends over 17 amino acids. The ends were cut back, 3 bases at V and 0 bases at J, with 18 bases in the middle.

The chain recombines TRBV3-1 with TRBJ2-1; the D is unclear. Deletions cut 1 base from V and 4 bases from J, with 11 bases between. The CDR3 spans 15 residues. Germline V gene lookup returns CDR1 LGHDT and CDR2 YNNKEL (reference sequence). The CDR3 bases are TGTGCCAGCAGCCAAGTTACGGAGACTTACAATGAGCAGTTCTTC. Translated: CASSQVTETYNEQFF.

The V and J genes are TRBV7-3 and TRBJ2-1; 8 bases are a match to TRBD2. The V gene end was trimmed by 2 bases and the J gene end by 5 bases; junction bases not matched to a gene: 5. CDR3 size: 15 residues. Germline CDR1 is SGHTA and CDR2 is FQGTGA. CDR3 residues: CASSLPTSGNNEQFF. The DNA of the CDR3 is TGTGCCAGCAGCTTACCTACTAGCGGAAACAATGAGCAGTTCTTC.

The V gene is TRBV20-1, the J gene TRBJ2-1; TRBD2 agrees at 13 bases. Germline V gives CDR1 DFQATT, CDR2 SNEGSKA (reference sequence). Trimming at V came to 6 bases and at J to 10 bases, leaving 9 bases not matched to a gene. The CDR3 is made up of 14 amino acids. CDR3 protein: CSAGLAGDRSEQFF. DNA for the CDR3: TGCAGTGCCGGACTAGCGGGAGATCGCAGCGAGCAGTTCTTC.

This chain's CDR3 is CASSQGGIQPQHF. The CDR3 region has the DNA TGTGCCAGCAGCCAAGGGGGGATTCAGCCCCAGCATTTT. J is TRBJ1-5 and V is TRBV3-1; perhaps TRBD1 as D (5 bases). Germline V gene data show CDR1 as LGHDT and CDR2 as YNNKEL (reference sequence). The V and J ends lost 1 base and 6 bases respectively, with 7 bases between them. The CDR3 extends over 13 amino acids.

CDR3 loop: CASSQEGLGLAFYNEQFF. CDR3 nucleotides: TGCGCCAGCAGCCAAGAAGGTTTAGGCCTAGCGTTTTACAATGAGCAGTTCTTC. The chain carries TRBV4-1 and TRBJ2-1; possibly TRBD2 for D (6 bases). The CDR3 is 18 residues long. The ends were cut back, 0 bases at V and 4 bases at J, with 19 bases in the middle. Per the germline V gene, CDR1 is MGHRA and CDR2 is YSYEKL.

This clonotype was seen only once. This chain uses TRBV15 with TRBJ2-1; D not resolved. Germline V gene sequence: CDR1 LNHNV, CDR2 YYDKDF (reference sequence). The CDR3 has 13 amino acids. With 0 bases removed from V and 8 bases from J, the gap between germline ends came to 8 bases. The CDR3 sequence: CATSRDQKYEQFF. CDR3 coding DNA: TGTGCCACCAGCAGAGATCAGAAGTATGAGCAGTTCTTC.